This TCR beta chain came from a study of blood T cell repertoires in COVID-19. On this clone: The sample holds other DNA sequences that translate to the same CDR3.

The CDR3 covers 11 residues. Germline V gene data show CDR1 as LGHDT and CDR2 as YNNKEL (reference sequence). Trimming cost V 3 bases and J 2 bases, with 2 bases left between them. Clones were read by immunoSEQ multiplex PCR, and TCRdb kept only the in-frame ones, dropping some. In the table there are roughly 400,000 clones, roughly nine tenths of which are singletons. The V and J genes are TRBV3-1 (or the pseudogene TRBV3-2) and TRBJ2-7; the D is unclear. The sequence was collected from a young man who had recovered from COVID-19. Sequencing used PBMCs or T cells enriched from blood (not recorded which). The CDR3 DNA reads as TGTGCCAGCAGCCACACCTACGAGCAGTACTTC. This codes for CASSHTYEQYF.